What follows describes a single TCR beta chain. Its cognate antigen has yet to be identified. Base-call qualities are not available, and no considerably larger clone is one nucleotide away. To prepare the library, RT-PCR was applied. Sequencing was performed on a NextSeq 550. TCRdb applied fastp at Q25 and MiXCR to the public reads, then kept only in-frame beta chains. Each entry is one CDR3 protein sequence, shown with its most common DNA and genes. The sample table lists 150,000 to 200,000 distinct CDR3 sequences, about 30% of them with a count of one. The top ten clones comprise approximately 3.5% of the sample. This specimen belongs to a study of patients and donors after allogeneic stem cell transplantation (dated by TCRdb to 2020 to 2021). Including cysteine and phenylalanine, the CDR3 has 14 amino acids. Just the 42-base CDR3 DNA is kept, in frame starting at base 1. The germline V gene (reference sequence) sets CDR1 to MNHEY and CDR2 to SMNVEV. V loses 8 bases, J loses 8 bases, and the germline ends lie 19 bases apart.

This chain joins TRBV27 to TRBJ2-1; the D segment might be TRBD1 or TRBD2, since each matches 5 bases. The specimen was blood, either unsorted or a sorted T cell fraction (not recorded which). The sequence came from a human donor who was either an allogeneic HSCT recipient or a stem cell or donor lymphocyte infusion donor (not recorded which). It is not recorded whose cells these are; they may come from a transplant donor. In nucleotide form, the sequence is TGTGCCAGCGAGGGGTGGGGTCGAGGGGATGAGCAGTTCTTC. This codes for CASEGWGRGDEQFF.